These T cell receptor beta chains were read from a single sample in a study of blood T cell repertoires in COVID-19. Using immunoSEQ multiplex PCR, the repertoire was profiled, and TCRdb retains in-frame clones only, with some absent. The table has 300,000 to 350,000 clones, 80% to 90% seen once; the top ten hold around 9.9%. The sample taken for sequencing was peripheral blood. The receptors derive from a man in his thirties or forties with COVID-19, enrolled during active disease. CDR3s include the opening cysteine and the closing phenylalanine or tryptophan. The order of the fields is clone size, D gene, J gene, V gene, CDR3 protein, CDR3 DNA. D genes are given only for firm matches. Expanded clones are given a class, and other clones once, few, many or no size at all.

once | . | TRBJ2-7 | TRBV5-8 | CASSRDFPDGSSYEQYF | TGTGCCAGCTCCCGGGACTTTCCGGACGGGAGCTCCTACGAGCAGTACTTC
. | TRBD1 | TRBJ1-3 | TRBV11-2 | CASSLFGTEGNTIYF | TGTGCCAGCAGCTTATTCGGGACAGAGGGAAACACCATATATTTT
. | . | TRBJ2-1 | TRBV7-9 | CASSLPGTHYNEQFF | TGTGCCAGCAGCTTACCTGGGACTCACTACAATGAGCAGTTCTTC
. | . | TRBJ2-5 | TRBV20-1 | CSASGGGAQETQYF | TGCAGTGCTAGTGGAGGAGGGGCCCAAGAGACCCAGTACTTC
. | . | TRBJ1-2 | TRBV2 | CASEWVGANYGYTF | TGTGCCAGCGAATGGGTCGGAGCTAACTATGGCTACACCTTC
. | TRBD1 | TRBJ2-2 | TRBV19 | CASSKGQGYGGNTGELFF | TGTGCCAGTAGTAAAGGACAGGGGTACGGCGGGAACACCGGGGAGCTGTTTTTT
. | TRBD1 | TRBJ1-1 | TRBV19 | CASSLPGQLNTEAFF | TGTGCCAGTAGTTTACCGGGACAGCTAAACACTGAAGCTTTCTTT
. | . | TRBJ2-7 | TRBV7-9 | CASSLRSVSSYEQYF | TGTGCCAGCAGCTTACGGTCGGTAAGCTCCTACGAGCAGTACTTC
. | . | TRBJ2-2 | TRBV3-1/TRBV3-2 | CASSQLAGIGELFF | TGTGCCAGCAGCCAACTGGCCGGGATCGGGGAGCTGTTTTTT
. | TRBD1 | TRBJ2-7 | TRBV6-6 | CASSPLPPGQGAVEQYF | TGTGCCAGCAGTCCTCTACCTCCGGGACAGGGGGCAGTCGAGCAGTACTTC
. | TRBD2 | TRBJ2-1 | TRBV29-1 | CSARGPGRAASEQFF | TGCAGCGCCAGAGGGCCCGGGAGGGCCGCTAGTGAGCAGTTCTTC
few | . | TRBJ2-2 | TRBV15 | CATSRGGTTGELFF | TGTGCCACCAGCAGGGGGGGGACAACCGGGGAGCTGTTTTTT
few | . | TRBJ2-3 | TRBV29-1 | CSAGRLSDTQYF | TGCAGCGCGGGACGACTCTCTGATACGCAGTATTTT
. | . | TRBJ2-1 | TRBV21-1 | CASSKVWGQGALNEQFF | .
. | TRBD2 | TRBJ2-5 | TRBV5-1 | CASSLEYGRGQETQYF | TGCGCCAGCAGCTTGGAATACGGGCGGGGGCAAGAGACCCAGTACTTC
. | . | TRBJ1-1 | TRBV6-5 | CASSYSGGGTEAFF | TGTGCCAGCAGTTACTCAGGGGGAGGGACTGAAGCTTTCTTT
. | . | TRBJ2-5 | TRBV14 | CASSQEGRWVTQYF | TGTGCCAGCAGCCAAGAGGGGCGATGGGTGACCCAGTACTTC
. | . | TRBJ2-5 | TRBV6-5 | CASRYQETQYF | TGTGCCAGCAGGTATCAAGAGACCCAGTACTTC
. | . | TRBJ2-7 | TRBV14 | CASSQDLRDEQYF | TGTGCCAGCAGCCAAGATCTTCGGGACGAGCAGTACTTC
. | . | TRBJ2-7 | TRBV5-1 | CASSLVGQTYEQYF | TGCGCCAGCAGCTTAGTCGGACAAACCTACGAGCAGTACTTC
. | TRBD1 | TRBJ2-7 | TRBV2 | CASSGQGVLSYEQYF | TGTGCCAGCAGTGGACAGGGGGTTTTGTCCTACGAGCAGTACTTC
few | TRBD1 | TRBJ1-1 | TRBV2 | CASSGDRNTEAFF | TGTGCCAGCAGTGGGGACAGAAACACTGAAGCTTTCTTT
few | TRBD1 | TRBJ2-7 | TRBV5-6 | CASSNIARQGARYEQYF | TGTGCCAGCAGTAATATCGCGCGGCAGGGGGCGCGGTACGAGCAGTACTTC
few | . | TRBJ1-2 | TRBV19 | CATAGQTLIYGYTF | TGTGCCACCGCAGGACAGACGCTAATCTATGGCTACACCTTC
. | . | TRBJ1-3 | TRBV19 | CASYQGPYSSSGNTIYF | TGTGCCAGTTACCAGGGGCCGTATTCGAGCTCTGGAAACACCATATATTTT
. | TRBD2 | TRBJ2-1 | TRBV27 | CASSSQRAGGINEQFF | TGTGCCAGCAGTTCACAACGAGCGGGAGGAATAAATGAGCAGTTCTTC
. | TRBD1 | TRBJ2-1 | TRBV6-2/TRBV6-3 | CASSPWTGGSNEQFF | TGTGCCAGCAGTCCCTGGACAGGAGGCAGCAATGAGCAGTTCTTC
once | TRBD2 | TRBJ2-5 | TRBV6-5 | CASSYLGGQETQYF | TGTGCCAGCAGTTACTTGGGGGGGCAAGAGACCCAGTACTTC
. | . | TRBJ2-1 | TRBV7-3 | CASSPNSGRSSYNEQFF | TGTGCCAGCAGCCCCAATTCAGGTCGTAGCTCCTACAATGAGCAGTTCTTC
. | . | TRBJ2-1 | TRBV24-1 | CATSDSRAASYNEQFF | TGTGCCACCAGTGATTCCAGGGCTGCTTCCTACAATGAGCAGTTCTTC
. | TRBD2 | TRBJ2-7 | TRBV4-3 | CASSPGLAGAPRSYEQYF | TGCGCCAGCAGCCCCGGACTAGCGGGTGCCCCGCGGTCCTACGAGCAGTACTTC
. | . | TRBJ1-6 | TRBV7-2 | CASSLKPRDSPLHF | TGTGCCAGCAGCTTGAAGCCCAGGGATTCACCCCTCCACTTT
. | TRBD2 | TRBJ2-3 | TRBV7-2 | CASSPNRGAGGLGADTQYF | TGTGCCAGCAGCCCCAATAGAGGGGCGGGAGGGTTAGGAGCAGATACGCAGTATTTT
. | . | TRBJ1-6 | TRBV4-3 | CASSQDRRQGYSPLHF | TGCGCCAGCAGCCAAGATCGCCGGCAGGGTTATTCACCCCTCCACTTT
. | TRBD1 | TRBJ1-5 | TRBV6-4 | CASSASGTGSSLGNQPQHF | TGTGCCAGCAGTGCCTCCGGGACAGGGTCTTCGCTTGGCAATCAGCCCCAGCATTTT
. | TRBD1 | TRBJ1-4 | TRBV9 | CASSATGTGDEKLFF | TGTGCCAGCAGCGCTACCGGGACAGGGGACGAAAAACTGTTTTTT